This entry lists 14 T cell receptor beta chains sequenced from one sample in a study of shared clonotypes between healthy human individuals. Profiled with immunoSEQ multiplex PCR; TCRdb holds only in-frame clones, not every one. In the table there are some 490,000 clones, more than 65% of which are singletons. Sequenced material: PBMCs. These receptors were taken from a woman in her forties in good health. Some clones in this sample may be carry-over from other donors' samples.

Concerning this clone itself: A single base separates this from a much larger clone, so it may be a read error. This specimen includes other DNA sequences encoding the same CDR3. The rearrangement links TRBV28 to TRBJ1-6, with D hard to call. The CDR3 spans 15 residues. CDR1 MDHEN and CDR2 SYDVKM come from the germline V gene. V lost 4 bases and J 8 bases, leaving 15 bases between the germline ends. The CDR3 nucleotides are TGTGCCAGCAGTTATACTGGGAATGCGGATTCACCCCTCCACTTT. This sequence encodes CASSYTGNADSPLHF.

The V and J genes are TRBV7-9 and TRBJ1-2; 9 bases fit TRBD1. Losses at the gene ends were 2 bases for V and 0 bases for J; bases not matched to a gene: 7. The CDR3 extends over 17 amino acids. In germline, CDR1 is SEHNR, CDR2 FQNEAQ (reference sequence). The CDR3 DNA reads as TGTGCCAGCAGCTTAACCTCCGGGACAGGGTCTAACTATGGCTACACCTTC. As protein: CASSLTSGTGSNYGYTF. Full variable domain (remainder filled in from reference TRBV7-9 and TRBJ1-2): DTGVSQNPRHKITKRGQNVTFRCDPISEHNRLYWYRQTLGQGPEFLTYFQNEAQLEKSRLLSDRFSAERPKGSFSTLEIQRTEQGDSAMYLCASSLTSGTGSNYGYTFGSGTRLTVV.

V usage is TRBV30 and J usage is TRBJ2-7; D not certain. The CDR3 runs 12 residues. V gave up 7 bases and J gave up 3 bases, with 13 bases separating them. Germline CDR1 reads GTSNPN; CDR2 reads SVGIG (reference sequence). The CDR3 region has the DNA TGTGCCTTCACCGCCGCCGGCTACGAGCAGTACTTC. It yields the protein CAFTAAGYEQYF.

This chain uses TRBV5-1 with TRBJ2-7; D remains ambiguous. V was trimmed by 0 bases and J by 6 bases, leaving 13 bases between them. Germline CDR1 and CDR2: SGHRS and YFSETQ. The CDR3 is 14 residues long. Here the CDR3 DNA reads TGCGCCAGCAGCTTGGACTCCGAGGACGGCGAGCAGTACTTC. It specifies CASSLDSEDGEQYF.

CDR3 DNA sequence: TGCGCCAGCAGCGCAACTAGCGGGACCTACGAGCAGTACTTC. Translated, it gives CASSATSGTYEQYF. This chain connects TRBV5-1 to TRBJ2-7, with 10 bases that match TRBD2. V trimming: 4 bases; J trimming: 2 bases; junction bases outside the gene matches: 3. This CDR3 comprises 14 residues. Germline V gene data show CDR1 as SGHRS and CDR2 as YFSETQ.

V is TRBV5-1 and J is TRBJ1-2; tentative D call: TRBD1 (6 bases). Between the trimmed V and J ends, which lost 0 bases and 8 bases, there was a span of 17 bases. The germline V gene encodes CDR1 SGHRS and CDR2 YFSETQ. This CDR3 has 15 amino acids. The CDR3 sequence: CASSLGSGEAGGYTF. DNA for the CDR3: TGCGCCAGCAGCTTGGGGTCAGGGGAAGCAGGCGGCTACACCTTC.

This clone was observed once. The chain employs TRBV6-1 and TRBJ2-7, with D perhaps matching TRBD2 (6 bases). V dropped 5 bases and J dropped 6 bases, with 11 bases sitting between them. The CDR3 extends over 12 amino acids. In germline, CDR1 is MNHNS, CDR2 SASEGT. The CDR3 region is CASSFGGFEQYF. The DNA for the CDR3 is TGTGCCAGCAGTTTTGGGGGGTTCGAGCAGTACTTC.

Regarding this clone: The likely explanation is a read error, given a far larger clone one base away. The same CDR3 arises from other DNA sequences in this sample as well. The chain links TRBV29-1 to TRBJ1-2; no clear D. This CDR3 contains 13 residues. Germline lookup yields CDR1 SQVTM and CDR2 ANQGSEA. V dropped 7 bases and J dropped 1 base, with 13 bases sitting between them. The CDR3 protein is CSAGTDFNYGYTF. CDR3 DNA: TGCAGCGCCGGTACAGATTTTAACTATGGCTACACCTTC.

In DNA form, the CDR3 reads TGTGCCAGCAGTCTACAGGGAGTGGGAAACACCATATATTTT. Protein: CASSLQGVGNTIYF. The chain links TRBV7-2 to TRBJ1-3; TRBD1 is a possible D gene (6 bases). Germline V CDR1 and CDR2: SGHTA, FQGNSA. The CDR3 runs 14 residues. Trimming cost V 6 bases and J 4 bases, with 13 bases left between them.

About this clone: One base away lies a much larger clone, so this may be a sequencing read error. V and J are TRBV27 and TRBJ2-1; D unresolved. The CDR3 is 14 amino acids. V shed 5 bases and J shed 4 bases, with 12 bases lying between them. Germline loops: CDR1 MNHEY, CDR2 SMNVEV (reference sequence). The CDR3 region has the DNA TGTGCCAGCAGTCTAGTCCTGGAATACAATGAGCAGTTCTTC. Translation gives CASSLVLEYNEQFF.

This clone was seen many times. Other DNA sequences in this specimen translate into the identical CDR3. The rearrangement joins TRBV12-2 to TRBJ2-3; the table assigns TRBD2, which was not confirmed against the DNA. TRBV12-2 is a pseudogene locus. There are 14 residues in the CDR3. The CDR3 sequence is CASRATSGTDTQYF. Here the CDR3 DNA reads TGTGCAAGTCGCGCAACTAGCGGCACAGATACGCAGTATTTT.

On this clone: A far larger clone lies a single base away; this is likely a read error. The same CDR3 also results from other DNA sequences found in this sample. V is TRBV28 and J is TRBJ2-7; TRBD2 matches 8 bases. The CDR3 sequence is 18 residues long. The germline CDR1 and CDR2 sequences are MDHEN and SYDVKM. The V gene end was trimmed by 6 bases and the J gene end by 3 bases; junction bases not matched to a gene: 19. As DNA, the CDR3 is TGTGCCAGCAGCTTACGGGGACTAGGGAGAGGGTGGGGCTACGAGCAGTACTTC. Translated: CASSLRGLGRGWGYEQYF.

This clone has only one observation. The chain joins TRBV10-3 to TRBJ2-5, with 9 bases aligning to TRBD1. The CDR3 length is 15 residues. Germline V gives CDR1 ENHRY, CDR2 SYGVKD. The V segment lost 6 bases and the J segment 5 bases; nucleotides outside the gene matches: 10. CDR3: CAISPGQGSPETQYF. CDR3 DNA: TGTGCCATCAGCCCGGGACAGGGATCCCCGGAGACCCAGTACTTC.

This clone was observed a few times. This chain connects TRBV19 to TRBJ2-1; D is uncertain. This CDR3 contains 14 residues. The germline V gene has CDR1 LNHDA and CDR2 SQIVND (reference sequence). V lost 8 bases and J lost 5, with 16 bases in between. CDR3 protein: CASRLTRHDNEQFF. The CDR3, as DNA: TGTGCCAGTCGGTTAACACGGCACGACAATGAGCAGTTCTTC.